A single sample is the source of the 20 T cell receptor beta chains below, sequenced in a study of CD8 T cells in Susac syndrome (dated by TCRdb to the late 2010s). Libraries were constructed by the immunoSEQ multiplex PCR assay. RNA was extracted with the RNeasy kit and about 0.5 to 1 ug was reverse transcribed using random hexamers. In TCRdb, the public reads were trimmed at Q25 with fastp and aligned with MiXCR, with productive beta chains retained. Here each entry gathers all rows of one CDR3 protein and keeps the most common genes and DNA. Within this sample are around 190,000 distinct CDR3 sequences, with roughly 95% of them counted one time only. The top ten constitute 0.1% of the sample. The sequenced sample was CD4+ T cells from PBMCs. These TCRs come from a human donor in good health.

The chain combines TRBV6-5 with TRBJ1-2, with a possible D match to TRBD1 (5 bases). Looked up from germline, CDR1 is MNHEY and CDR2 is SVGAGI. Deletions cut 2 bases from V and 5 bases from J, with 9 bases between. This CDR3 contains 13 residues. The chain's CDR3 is CASSYDSGYGYTF. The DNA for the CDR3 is TGTGCCAGCAGTTACGACAGCGGGTATGGCTACACCTTC.

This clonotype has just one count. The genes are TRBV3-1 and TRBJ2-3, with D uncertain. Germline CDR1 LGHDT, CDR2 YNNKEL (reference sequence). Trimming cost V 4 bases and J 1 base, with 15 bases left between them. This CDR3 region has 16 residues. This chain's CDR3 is CASSREARSGTDTQYF. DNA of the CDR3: TGTGCCAGCAGCCGCGAGGCCCGGTCTGGCACAGATACGCAGTATTTT.

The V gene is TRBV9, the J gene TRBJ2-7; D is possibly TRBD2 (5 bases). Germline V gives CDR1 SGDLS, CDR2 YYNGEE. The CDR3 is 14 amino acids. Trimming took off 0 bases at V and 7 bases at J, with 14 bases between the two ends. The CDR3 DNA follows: TGTGCCAGCAGCGTAGGGGAGTCCCCGTATGAGCAGTACTTC. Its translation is CASSVGESPYEQYF. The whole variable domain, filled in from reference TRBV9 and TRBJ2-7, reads DSGVTQTPKHLITATGQRVTLRCSPRSGDLSVYWYQQSLDQGLQFLIQYYNGEERAKGNILERFSAQQFPDLHSELNLSSLELGDSALYFCASSVGESPYEQYFGPGTRLTVT.

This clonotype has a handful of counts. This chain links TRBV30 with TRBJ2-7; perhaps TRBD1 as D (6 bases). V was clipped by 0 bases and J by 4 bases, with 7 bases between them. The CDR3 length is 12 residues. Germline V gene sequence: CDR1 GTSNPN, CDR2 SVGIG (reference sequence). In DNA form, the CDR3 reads TGTGCCTGGAGTGTACAGGGTTACGAGCAGTACTTC. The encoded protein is CAWSVQGYEQYF.

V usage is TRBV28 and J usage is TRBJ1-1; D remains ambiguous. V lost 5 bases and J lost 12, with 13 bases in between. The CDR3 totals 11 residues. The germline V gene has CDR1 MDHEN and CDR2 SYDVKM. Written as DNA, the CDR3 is TGTGCCAGCAGTGACCCACCGAGTACTTTCTTT. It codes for CASSDPPSTFF.

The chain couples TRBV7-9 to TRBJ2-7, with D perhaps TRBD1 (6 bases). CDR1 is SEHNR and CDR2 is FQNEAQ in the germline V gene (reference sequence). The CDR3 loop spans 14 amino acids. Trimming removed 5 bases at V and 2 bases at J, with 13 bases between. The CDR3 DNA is TGTGCCAGCAGCGTCTACAGGGACCCCTACGAGCAGTACTTC. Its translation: CASSVYRDPYEQYF.

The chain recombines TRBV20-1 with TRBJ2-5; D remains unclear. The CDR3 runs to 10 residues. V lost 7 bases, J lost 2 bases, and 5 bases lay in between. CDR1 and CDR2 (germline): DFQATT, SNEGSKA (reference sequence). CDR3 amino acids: CSGGQETQYF. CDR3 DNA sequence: TGCAGTGGTGGACAAGAGACCCAGTACTTC.

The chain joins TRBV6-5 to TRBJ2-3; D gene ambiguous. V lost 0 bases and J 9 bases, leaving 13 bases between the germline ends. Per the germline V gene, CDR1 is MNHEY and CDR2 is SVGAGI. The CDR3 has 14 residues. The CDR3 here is CASSYSPESKTQYF. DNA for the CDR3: TGTGCCAGCAGTTACTCACCCGAGAGCAAAACGCAGTATTTT.

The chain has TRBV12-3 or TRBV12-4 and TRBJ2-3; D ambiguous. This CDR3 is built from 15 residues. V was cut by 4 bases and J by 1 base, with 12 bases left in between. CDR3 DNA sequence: TGTGCCAGCAGTTCACACAGCGATGGCACAGATACGCAGTATTTT. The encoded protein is CASSSHSDGTDTQYF.

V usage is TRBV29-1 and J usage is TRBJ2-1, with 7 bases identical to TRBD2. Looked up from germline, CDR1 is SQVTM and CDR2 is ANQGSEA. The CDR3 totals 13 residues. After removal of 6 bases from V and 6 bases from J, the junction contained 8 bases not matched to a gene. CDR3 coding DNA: TGCAGCGTGATCCCGGGAGGTGGCAATGAGCAGTTCTTC. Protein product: CSVIPGGGNEQFF.

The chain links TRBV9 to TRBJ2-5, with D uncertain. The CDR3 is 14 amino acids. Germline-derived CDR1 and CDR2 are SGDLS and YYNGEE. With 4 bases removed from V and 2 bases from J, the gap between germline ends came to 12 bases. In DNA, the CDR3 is TGTGCCAGCAGCCAATATGGATATCAAGAGACCCAGTACTTC. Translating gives CASSQYGYQETQYF.

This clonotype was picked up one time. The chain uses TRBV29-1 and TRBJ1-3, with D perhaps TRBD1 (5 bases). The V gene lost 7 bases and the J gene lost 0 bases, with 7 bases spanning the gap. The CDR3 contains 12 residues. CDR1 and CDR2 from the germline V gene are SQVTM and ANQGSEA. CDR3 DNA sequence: TGCAGCGGACAGACCTCTGGAAACACCATATATTTT. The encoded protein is CSGQTSGNTIYF.

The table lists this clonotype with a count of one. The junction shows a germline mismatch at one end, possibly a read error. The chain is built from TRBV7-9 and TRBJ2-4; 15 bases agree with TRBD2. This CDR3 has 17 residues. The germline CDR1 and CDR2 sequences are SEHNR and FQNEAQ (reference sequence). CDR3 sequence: CASSLGTSGRATNIQYF. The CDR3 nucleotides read TGTGCCAGCAGCTTAGGGACTAGCGGGAGGGCCACAAACATTCAGTACTTC.

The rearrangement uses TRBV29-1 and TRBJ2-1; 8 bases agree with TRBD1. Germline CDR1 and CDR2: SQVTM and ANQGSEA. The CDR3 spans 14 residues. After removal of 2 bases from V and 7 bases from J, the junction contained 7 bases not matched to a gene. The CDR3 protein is CSVEKQGVGNEQFF. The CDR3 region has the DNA TGCAGCGTTGAAAAACAGGGGGTAGGGAATGAGCAGTTCTTC.

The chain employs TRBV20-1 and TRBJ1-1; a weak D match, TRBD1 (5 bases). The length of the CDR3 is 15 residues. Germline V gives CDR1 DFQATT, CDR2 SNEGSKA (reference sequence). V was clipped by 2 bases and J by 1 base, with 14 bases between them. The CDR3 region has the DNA TGCAGTGCTAGAAGGGGATCCCTCTCGAACACTGAAGCTTTCTTT. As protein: CSARRGSLSNTEAFF.

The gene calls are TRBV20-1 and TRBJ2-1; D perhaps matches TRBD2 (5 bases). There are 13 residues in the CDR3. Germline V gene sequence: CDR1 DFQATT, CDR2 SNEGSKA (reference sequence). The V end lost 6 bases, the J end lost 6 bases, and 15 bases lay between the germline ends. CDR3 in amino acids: CSAGPGGGNEQFF. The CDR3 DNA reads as TGCAGTGCGGGCCCCGGAGGAGGCAATGAGCAGTTCTTC.

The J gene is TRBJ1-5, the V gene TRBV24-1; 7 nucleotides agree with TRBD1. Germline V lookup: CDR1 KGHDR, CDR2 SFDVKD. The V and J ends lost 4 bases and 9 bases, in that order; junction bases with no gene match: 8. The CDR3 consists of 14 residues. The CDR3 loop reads CATSDPGQSRPQHF. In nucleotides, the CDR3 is TGTGCCACCAGTGACCCGGGACAGTCTCGGCCCCAGCATTTT.

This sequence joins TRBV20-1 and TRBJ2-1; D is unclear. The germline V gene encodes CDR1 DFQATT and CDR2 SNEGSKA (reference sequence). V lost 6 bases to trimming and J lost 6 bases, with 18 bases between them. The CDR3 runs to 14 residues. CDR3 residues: CSAPSQSYGNEQFF. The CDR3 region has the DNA TGCAGTGCCCCCTCTCAGAGCTACGGCAATGAGCAGTTCTTC.

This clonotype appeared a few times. The CDR3 bases are TGTGCCAGTAGTAGCGGGTCTAGCACAGATACGCAGTATTTT. As protein: CASSSGSSTDTQYF. This rearrangement joins TRBV19 to TRBJ2-3, with a tentative D call TRBD2 (5 bases). CDR3 length: 14 residues. Trimming shortened V by 4 bases and J by 0 bases, and 8 bases separated the two germline ends. Per the germline V gene, CDR1 is LNHDA and CDR2 is SQIVND (reference sequence).

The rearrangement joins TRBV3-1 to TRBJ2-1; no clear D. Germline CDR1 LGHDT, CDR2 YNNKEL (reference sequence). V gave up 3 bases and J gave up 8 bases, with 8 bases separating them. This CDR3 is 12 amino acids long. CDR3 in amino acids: CASSQVSDEQFF. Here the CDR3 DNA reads TGTGCCAGCAGCCAGGTGTCGGATGAGCAGTTCTTC.